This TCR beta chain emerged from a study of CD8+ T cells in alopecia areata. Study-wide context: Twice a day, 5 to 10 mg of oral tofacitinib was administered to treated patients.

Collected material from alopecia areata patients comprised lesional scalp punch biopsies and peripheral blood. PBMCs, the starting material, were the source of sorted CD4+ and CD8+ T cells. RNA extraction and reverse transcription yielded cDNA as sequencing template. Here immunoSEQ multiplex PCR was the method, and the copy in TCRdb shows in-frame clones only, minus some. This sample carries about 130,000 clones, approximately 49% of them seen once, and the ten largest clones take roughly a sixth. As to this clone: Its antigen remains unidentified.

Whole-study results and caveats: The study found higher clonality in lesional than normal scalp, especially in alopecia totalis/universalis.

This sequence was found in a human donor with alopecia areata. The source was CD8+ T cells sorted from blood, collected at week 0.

CDR3 amino acids: CASSPRAGRNTEAFF. DNA for the CDR3: TGTGCCAGCAGCCCCCGCGCAGGGAGGAACACTGAAGCTTTCTTT. The chain uses TRBV9 and TRBJ1-1; D possibly corresponds to TRBD1 (5 bases). The germline gives CDR1 SGDLS, CDR2 YYNGEE. Trimming left V 4 bases short and J 1 base short, with 14 bases between. This CDR3 spans 15 amino acids.